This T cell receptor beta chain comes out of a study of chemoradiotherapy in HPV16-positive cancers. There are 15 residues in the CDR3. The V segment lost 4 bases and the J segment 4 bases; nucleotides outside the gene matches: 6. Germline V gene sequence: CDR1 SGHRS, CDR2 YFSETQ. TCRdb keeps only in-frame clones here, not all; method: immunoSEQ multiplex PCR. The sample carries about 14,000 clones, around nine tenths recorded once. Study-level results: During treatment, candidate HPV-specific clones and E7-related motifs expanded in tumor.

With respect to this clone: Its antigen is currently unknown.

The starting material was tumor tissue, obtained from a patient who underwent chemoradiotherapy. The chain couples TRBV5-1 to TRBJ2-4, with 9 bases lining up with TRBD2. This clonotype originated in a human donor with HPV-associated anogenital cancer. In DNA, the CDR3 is TGCGCCAGCAGCCCGTGGACTAGCGATAAAAACATTCAGTACTTC. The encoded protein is CASSPWTSDKNIQYF.